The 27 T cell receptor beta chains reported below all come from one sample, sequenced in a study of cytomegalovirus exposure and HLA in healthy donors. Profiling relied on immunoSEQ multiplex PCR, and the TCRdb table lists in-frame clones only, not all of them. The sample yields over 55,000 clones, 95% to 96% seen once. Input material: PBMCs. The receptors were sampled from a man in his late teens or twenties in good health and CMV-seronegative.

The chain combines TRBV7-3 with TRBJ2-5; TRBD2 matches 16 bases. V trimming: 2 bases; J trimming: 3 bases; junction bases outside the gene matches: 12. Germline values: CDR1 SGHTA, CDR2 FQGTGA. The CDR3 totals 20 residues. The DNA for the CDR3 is TGTGCCAGCAGCTTATACCTCGCGGGACTAGCGGGAGGGGATGAAGAGACCCAGTACTTC. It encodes CASSLYLAGLAGGDEETQYF.

CDR3 sequence: CASSLVQLDIQYF. The DNA for the CDR3 is TGTGCCAGCAGCTTAGTACAGCTTGACATTCAGTACTTC. The chain joins TRBV7-9 to TRBJ2-4; D is unresolved. The CDR3 runs to 13 residues. Germline V lookup: CDR1 SEHNR, CDR2 FQNEAQ (reference sequence). The germline V and J ends were trimmed by 1 base and 8 bases, with 9 bases remaining between them.

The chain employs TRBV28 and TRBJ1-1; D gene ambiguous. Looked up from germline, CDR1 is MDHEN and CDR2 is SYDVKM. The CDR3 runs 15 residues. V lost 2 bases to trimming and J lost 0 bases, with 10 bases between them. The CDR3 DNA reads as TGTGCCAGCAGTTTACCCACCAGTGTGAACACTGAAGCTTTCTTT. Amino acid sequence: CASSLPTSVNTEAFF.

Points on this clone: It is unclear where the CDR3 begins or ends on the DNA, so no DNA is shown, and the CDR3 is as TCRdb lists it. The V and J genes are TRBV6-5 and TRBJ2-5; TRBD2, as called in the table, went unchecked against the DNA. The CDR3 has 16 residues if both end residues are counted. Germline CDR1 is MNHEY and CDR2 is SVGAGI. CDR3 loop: CASSSSGLAGSETQYF.

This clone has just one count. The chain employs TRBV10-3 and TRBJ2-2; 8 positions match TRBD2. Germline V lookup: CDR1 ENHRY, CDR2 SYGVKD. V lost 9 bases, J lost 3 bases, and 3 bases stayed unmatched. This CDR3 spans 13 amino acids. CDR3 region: CAIAGVDTGELFF. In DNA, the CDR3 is TGTGCCATAGCGGGAGTCGACACCGGGGAGCTGTTTTTT.

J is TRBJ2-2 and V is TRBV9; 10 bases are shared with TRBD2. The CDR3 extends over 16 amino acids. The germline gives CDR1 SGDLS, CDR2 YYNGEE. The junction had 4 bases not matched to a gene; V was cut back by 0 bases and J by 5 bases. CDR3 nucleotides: TGTGCCAGCAGCGTAGGCTCTAGCGGGAGAACCGGGGAGCTGTTTTTT. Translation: CASSVGSSGRTGELFF.

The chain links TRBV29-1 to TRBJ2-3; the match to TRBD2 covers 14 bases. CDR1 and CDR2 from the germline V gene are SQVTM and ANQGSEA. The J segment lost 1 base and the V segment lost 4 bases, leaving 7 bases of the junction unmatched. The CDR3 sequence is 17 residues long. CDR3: CSVGGTSGSGGTDTQYF. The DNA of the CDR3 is TGCAGCGTTGGGGGGACTAGCGGGAGTGGAGGCACAGATACGCAGTATTTT.

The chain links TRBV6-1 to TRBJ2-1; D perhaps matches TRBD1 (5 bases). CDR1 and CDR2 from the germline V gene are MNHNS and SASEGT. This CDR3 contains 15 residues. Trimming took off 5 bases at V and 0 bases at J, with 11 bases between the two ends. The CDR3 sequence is CASSPDRRSYNEQFF. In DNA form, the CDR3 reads TGTGCCAGCAGTCCCGACAGACGCTCCTACAATGAGCAGTTCTTC.

The CDR3 sequence: CASSLRGQVYEQYF. DNA of the CDR3: TGTGCCAGCAGCTTAAGGGGGCAGGTATACGAGCAGTACTTC. The chain joins TRBV7-2 to TRBJ2-7; 7 bases are shared with TRBD1. The V gene's germline CDR1 is SGHTA and CDR2 FQGNSA. CDR3 length: 14 residues. The V gene end was trimmed by 2 bases and the J gene end by 4 bases; junction bases not matched to a gene: 5.

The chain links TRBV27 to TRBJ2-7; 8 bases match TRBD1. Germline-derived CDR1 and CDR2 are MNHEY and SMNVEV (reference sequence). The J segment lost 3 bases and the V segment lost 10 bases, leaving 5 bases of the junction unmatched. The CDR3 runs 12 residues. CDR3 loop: CATRTGLYEQYF. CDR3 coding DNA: TGTGCCACCCGGACAGGGCTCTACGAGCAGTACTTC.

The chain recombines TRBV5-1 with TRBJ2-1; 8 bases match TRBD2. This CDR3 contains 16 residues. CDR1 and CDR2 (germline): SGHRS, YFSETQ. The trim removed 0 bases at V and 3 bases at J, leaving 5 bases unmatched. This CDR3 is CASSLVTSGSYNEQFF. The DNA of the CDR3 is TGCGCCAGCAGCTTGGTTACGAGCGGGAGCTACAATGAGCAGTTCTTC.

CDR3 in amino acids: CASNLGRSTGELFF. The DNA of the CDR3 is TGTGCCAGCAACTTGGGCAGAAGCACCGGGGAGCTGTTTTTT. The rearrangement uses TRBV2 and TRBJ2-2; D unclear. Trimming stripped 7 bases from V and 4 bases from J, with 13 bases between. CDR1 and CDR2 (germline): SNHLY, FYNNEI. The CDR3 runs 14 residues.

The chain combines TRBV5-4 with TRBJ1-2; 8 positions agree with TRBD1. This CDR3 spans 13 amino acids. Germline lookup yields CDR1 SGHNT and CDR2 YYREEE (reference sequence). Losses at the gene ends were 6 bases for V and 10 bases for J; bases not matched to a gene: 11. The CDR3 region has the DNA TGTGCCAGCACCATACAGGGGGGGAACGACTACACCTTC. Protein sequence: CASTIQGGNDYTF.

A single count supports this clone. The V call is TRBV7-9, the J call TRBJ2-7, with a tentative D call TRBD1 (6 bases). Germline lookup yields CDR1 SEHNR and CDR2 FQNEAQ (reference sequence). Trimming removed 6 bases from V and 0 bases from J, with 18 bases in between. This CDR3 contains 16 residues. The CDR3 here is CASRPPGQTSSYEQYF. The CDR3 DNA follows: TGTGCCAGCAGACCCCCCGGACAGACCAGCTCCTACGAGCAGTACTTC. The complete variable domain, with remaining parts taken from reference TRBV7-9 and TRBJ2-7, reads DTGVSQNPRHKITKRGQNVTFRCDPISEHNRLYWYRQTLGQGPEFLTYFQNEAQLEKSRLLSDRFSAERPKGSFSTLEIQRTEQGDSAMYLCASRPPGQTSSYEQYFGPGTRLTVT.

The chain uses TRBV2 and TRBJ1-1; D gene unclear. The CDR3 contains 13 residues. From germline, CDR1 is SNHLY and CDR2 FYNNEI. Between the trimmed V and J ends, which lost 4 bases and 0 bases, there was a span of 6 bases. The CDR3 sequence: CASSVIMNTEAFF. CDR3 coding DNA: TGTGCCAGCAGTGTCATCATGAACACTGAAGCTTTCTTT.

CDR3 amino acids: CASIGGRNYGYTF. The CDR3, as DNA: TGTGCCAGCATAGGAGGGCGGAACTATGGCTACACCTTC. The chain uses TRBV27 and TRBJ1-2; D unclear. The CDR3 is made up of 13 amino acids. Trimming took off 7 bases at V and 2 bases at J, with 11 bases between the two ends. CDR1 is MNHEY, CDR2 SMNVEV, per germline (reference sequence).

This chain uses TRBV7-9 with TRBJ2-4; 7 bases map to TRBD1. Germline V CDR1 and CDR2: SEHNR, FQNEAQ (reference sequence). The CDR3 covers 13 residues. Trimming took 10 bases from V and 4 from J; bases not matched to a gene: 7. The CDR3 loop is CAISDRLKNIQYF. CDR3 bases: TGTGCCATTTCGGACAGGTTAAAAAACATTCAGTACTTC.

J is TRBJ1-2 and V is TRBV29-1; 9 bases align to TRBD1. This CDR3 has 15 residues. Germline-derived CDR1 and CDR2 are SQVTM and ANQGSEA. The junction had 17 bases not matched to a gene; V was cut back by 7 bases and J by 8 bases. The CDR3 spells CSALGAGQGQEGYTF. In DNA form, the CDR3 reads TGCAGCGCCCTCGGGGCGGGACAGGGCCAGGAAGGCTACACCTTC.

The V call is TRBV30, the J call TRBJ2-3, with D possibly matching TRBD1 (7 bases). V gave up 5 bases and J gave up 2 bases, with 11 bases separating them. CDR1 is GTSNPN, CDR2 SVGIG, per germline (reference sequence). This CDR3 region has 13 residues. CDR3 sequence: CAWSGGPTDTQYF. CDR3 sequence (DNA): TGTGCCTGGTCAGGGGGGCCCACAGATACGCAGTATTTT. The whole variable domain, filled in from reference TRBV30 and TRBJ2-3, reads SQTIHQWPATLVQPVGSPLSLECTVEGTSNPNLYWYRQAAGRGLQLLFYSVGIGQISSEVPQNLSASRPQDRQFILSSKKLLLSDSGFYLCAWSGGPTDTQYFGPGTRLTVL.

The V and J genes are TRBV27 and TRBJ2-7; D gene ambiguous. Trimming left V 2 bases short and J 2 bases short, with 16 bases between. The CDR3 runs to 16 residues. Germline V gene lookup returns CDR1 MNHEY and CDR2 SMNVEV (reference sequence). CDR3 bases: TGTGCCAGCAGTTTAGTACTGGCGGATCCACCCTACGAGCAGTACTTC. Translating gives CASSLVLADPPYEQYF.

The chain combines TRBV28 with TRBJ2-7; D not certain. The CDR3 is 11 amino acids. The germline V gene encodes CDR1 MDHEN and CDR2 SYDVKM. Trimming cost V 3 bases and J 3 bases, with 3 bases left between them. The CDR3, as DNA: TGTGCCAGCAGTTTCCTCTACGAGCAGTACTTC. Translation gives CASSFLYEQYF.

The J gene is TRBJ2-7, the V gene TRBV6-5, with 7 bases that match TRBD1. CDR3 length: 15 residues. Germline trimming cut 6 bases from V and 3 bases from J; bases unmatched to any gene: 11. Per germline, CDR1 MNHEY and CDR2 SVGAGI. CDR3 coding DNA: TGTGCCAGCAGCCGCCAGGGGACAGCCATCTACGAGCAGTACTTC. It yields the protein CASSRQGTAIYEQYF.

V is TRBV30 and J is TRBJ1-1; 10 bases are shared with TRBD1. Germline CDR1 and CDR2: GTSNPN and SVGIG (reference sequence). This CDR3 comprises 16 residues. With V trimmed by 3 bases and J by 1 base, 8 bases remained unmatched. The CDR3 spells CAWSPGTGVPNTEAFF. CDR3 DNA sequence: TGTGCCTGGAGCCCCGGGACAGGGGTCCCGAACACTGAAGCTTTCTTT.

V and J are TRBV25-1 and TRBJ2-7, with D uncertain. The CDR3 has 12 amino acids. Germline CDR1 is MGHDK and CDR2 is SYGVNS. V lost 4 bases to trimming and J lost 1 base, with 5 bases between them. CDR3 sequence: CASSVLSYEQYF. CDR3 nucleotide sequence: TGTGCCAGCAGTGTGCTATCCTACGAGCAGTACTTC.

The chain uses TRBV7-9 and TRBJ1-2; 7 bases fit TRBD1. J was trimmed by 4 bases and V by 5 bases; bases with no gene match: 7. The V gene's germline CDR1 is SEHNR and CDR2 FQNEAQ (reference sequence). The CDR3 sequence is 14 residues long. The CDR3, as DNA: TGTGCCAGCAGCCCACGGGACAGCTCCTATGGCTACACCTTC. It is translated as CASSPRDSSYGYTF.

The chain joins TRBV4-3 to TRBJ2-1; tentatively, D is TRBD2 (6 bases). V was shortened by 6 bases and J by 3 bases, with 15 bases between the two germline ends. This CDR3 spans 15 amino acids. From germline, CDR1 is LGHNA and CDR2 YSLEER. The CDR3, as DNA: TGCGCCAGCAGTCAACAGCGGGTCTACTACAATGAGCAGTTCTTC. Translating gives CASSQQRVYYNEQFF.

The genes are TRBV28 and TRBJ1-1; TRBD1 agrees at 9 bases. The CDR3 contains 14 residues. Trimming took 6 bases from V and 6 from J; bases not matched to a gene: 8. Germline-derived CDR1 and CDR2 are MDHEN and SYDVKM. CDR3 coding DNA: TGTGCCAGCAGAGACGACAGGGGGTCCGCTGAAGCTTTCTTT. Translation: CASRDDRGSAEAFF. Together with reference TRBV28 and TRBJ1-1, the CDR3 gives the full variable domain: DVKVTQSSRYLVKRTGEKVFLECVQDMDHENMFWYRQDPGLGLRLIYFSYDVKMKEKGDIPEGYSVSREKKERFSLILESASTNQTSMYLCASRDDRGSAEAFFGQGTRLTVV.